This T cell receptor beta chain stems from a study of regulatory T cells in long-lasting Graves disease. About the research overall: More than 5 years of antithyroid drugs with positive TSH receptor antibodies defined persistent Graves' disease. Broader study findings: Persistent disease samples used TRBV28, TRBJ1-2 and TRBJ2-5 preferentially. Whereas new patients shared 970 or so public clonotypes, persistent patients shared more, at some 2,700.

Note on this clonotype: No antigen is known for it.

Deletions cut 7 bases from V and 0 bases from J, with 19 bases between. The CDR3 spans 18 residues. Germline V gene sequence: CDR1 SGHAT, CDR2 FQNNGV. TCR beta libraries were built with iRepertoire HTBI primers and Arm-PCR of CDR3 regions. Per the original data handling: The identification of 60 or so TRBV and roughly 14 TRBJ segments was made across samples. TCRdb reanalysed the multiplex PCR reads using MiXCR and keeps one entry per CDR3 protein. TCRdb's processing, not the authors', yielded these V and J calls. The repertoire holds 650,000 to 850,000 distinct CDR3 sequences, 30% seen once, with roughly 46% in the top ten. Time point reported: persistent/refractory GD, antithyroid drugs over 5 years with positive TRAb. Following extraction of RNA from PBMCs, that RNA was used to make the TCR library.

This TCR was recovered from a female donor with Graves disease. The rearrangement links TRBV11-2 to TRBJ2-6; D is ambiguous. The specimen was peripheral blood mononuclear cells (PBMCs), collected when the disease was refractory, from a patient treated with antithyroid drugs. The CDR3 is CASILGASVYSGANVLTF. The CDR3 nucleotides are TGTGCCAGCATATTGGGTGCGTCGGTCTACTCTGGGGCCAACGTCCTGACTTTC.